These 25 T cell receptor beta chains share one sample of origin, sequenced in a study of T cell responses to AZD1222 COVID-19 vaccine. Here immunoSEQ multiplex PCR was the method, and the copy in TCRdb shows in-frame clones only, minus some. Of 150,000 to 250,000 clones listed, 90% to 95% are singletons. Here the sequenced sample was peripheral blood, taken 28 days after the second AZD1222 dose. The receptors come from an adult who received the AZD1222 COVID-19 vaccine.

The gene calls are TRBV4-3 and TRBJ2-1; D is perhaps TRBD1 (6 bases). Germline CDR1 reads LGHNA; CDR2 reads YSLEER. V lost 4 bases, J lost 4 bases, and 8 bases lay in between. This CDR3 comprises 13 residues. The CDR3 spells CASSLGTYNEQFF. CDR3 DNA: TGCGCCAGCAGCCTAGGGACATACAATGAGCAGTTCTTC.

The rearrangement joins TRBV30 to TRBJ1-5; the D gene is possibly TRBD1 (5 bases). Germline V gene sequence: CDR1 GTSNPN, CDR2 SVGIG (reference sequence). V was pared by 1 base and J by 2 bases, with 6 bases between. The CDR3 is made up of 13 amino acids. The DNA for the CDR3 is TGTGCCTGGAGTGCCAGGGGCAATCAGCCCCAGCATTTT. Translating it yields CAWSARGNQPQHF.

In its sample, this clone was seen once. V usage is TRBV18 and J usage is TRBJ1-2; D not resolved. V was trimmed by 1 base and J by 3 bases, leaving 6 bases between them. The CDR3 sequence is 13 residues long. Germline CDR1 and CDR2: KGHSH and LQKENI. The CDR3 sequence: CASSPQGYYGYTF. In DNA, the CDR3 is TGTGCCAGCTCACCACAAGGGTACTATGGCTACACCTTC.

Here the CDR3 DNA reads TGTGCCAGCAGTGAGAGGTACACTGAAGCTTTCTTT. Protein sequence: CASSERYTEAFF. This rearrangement joins TRBV2 to TRBJ1-1, with D hard to call. CDR3 length: 12 amino acids. The V gene lost 3 bases and the J gene lost 3 bases, with 5 bases spanning the gap. Germline V CDR1 and CDR2: SNHLY, FYNNEI.

CDR3 in DNA: TGTGCCAGTAGTCTTCTACACCTTAGCAATCAGCCCCAGCATTTT. Translating it yields CASSLLHLSNQPQHF. The chain has TRBV19 and TRBJ1-5; D call uncertain. Germline loops: CDR1 LNHDA, CDR2 SQIVND (reference sequence). The CDR3 loop spans 15 amino acids. Trimming left V 5 bases short and J 0 bases short, with 11 bases between.

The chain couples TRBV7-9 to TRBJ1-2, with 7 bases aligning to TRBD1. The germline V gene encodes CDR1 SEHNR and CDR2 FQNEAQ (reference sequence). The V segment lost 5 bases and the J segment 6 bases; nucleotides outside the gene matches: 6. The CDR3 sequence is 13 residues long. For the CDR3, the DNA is TGTGCCAGCAGCCCCAGGGGGGGTGATGGCTACACCTTC. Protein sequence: CASSPRGGDGYTF. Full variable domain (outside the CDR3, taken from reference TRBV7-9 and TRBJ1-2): DTGVSQNPRHKITKRGQNVTFRCDPISEHNRLYWYRQTLGQGPEFLTYFQNEAQLEKSRLLSDRFSAERPKGSFSTLEIQRTEQGDSAMYLCASSPRGGDGYTFGSGTRLTVV.

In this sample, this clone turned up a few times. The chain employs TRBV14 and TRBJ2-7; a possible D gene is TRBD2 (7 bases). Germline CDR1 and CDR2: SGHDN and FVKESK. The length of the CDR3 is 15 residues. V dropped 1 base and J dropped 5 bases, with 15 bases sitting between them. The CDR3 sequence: CASSQGRGRVHEQYF. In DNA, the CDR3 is TGTGCCAGCAGCCAAGGAAGGGGGAGGGTGCACGAGCAGTACTTC.

The CDR3 DNA reads TGTGCCAGTAGTACTTGGGACAGGGGTTCGTATGGCTACACCTTC. It specifies CASSTWDRGSYGYTF. This chain uses TRBV19 with TRBJ1-2; 10 nucleotides agree with TRBD1. The CDR3 consists of 15 residues. Germline lookup yields CDR1 LNHDA and CDR2 SQIVND (reference sequence). V trimming: 4 bases; J trimming: 5 bases; junction bases outside the gene matches: 7.

CDR3 in DNA: TGTGCCAGCAGCAACCAGGGACTAGTGCTACCAGGGGCCAACGTCCTGACTTTC. Its translation: CASSNQGLVLPGANVLTF. The rearrangement uses TRBV21-1 and TRBJ2-6; the tabulated D call, TRBD2, remains unverified against the DNA. TRBV21-1 is a pseudogene. CDR3 size: 18 residues.

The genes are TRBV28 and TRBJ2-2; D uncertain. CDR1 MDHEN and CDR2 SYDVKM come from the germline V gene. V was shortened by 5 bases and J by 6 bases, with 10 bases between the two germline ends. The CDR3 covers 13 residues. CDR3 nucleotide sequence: TGTGCCAGCAGTAAGAGCTTCTCCGGGGAGCTGTTTTTT. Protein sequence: CASSKSFSGELFF.

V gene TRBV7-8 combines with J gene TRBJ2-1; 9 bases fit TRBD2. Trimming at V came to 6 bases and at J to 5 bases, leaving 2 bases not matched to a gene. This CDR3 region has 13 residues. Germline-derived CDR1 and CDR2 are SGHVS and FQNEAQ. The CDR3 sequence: CASSSGRHNEQFF. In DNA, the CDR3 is TGTGCCAGCAGTAGCGGGAGACACAATGAGCAGTTCTTC.

CDR3 sequence: CASRTSGTDYGYTF. The DNA for the CDR3 is TGTGCCAGCAGGACTTCGGGGACAGACTATGGCTACACCTTC. The chain recombines TRBV7-9 with TRBJ1-2; 7 bases agree with TRBD1. V lost 6 bases and J lost 3; bases outside the gene matches: 7. Germline CDR1 reads SEHNR; CDR2 reads FQNEAQ (reference sequence). The CDR3 consists of 14 residues. Based on the CDR3 plus reference TRBV7-9 and TRBJ1-2, the full variable domain is DTGVSQNPRHKITKRGQNVTFRCDPISEHNRLYWYRQTLGQGPEFLTYFQNEAQLEKSRLLSDRFSAERPKGSFSTLEIQRTEQGDSAMYLCASRTSGTDYGYTFGSGTRLTVV.

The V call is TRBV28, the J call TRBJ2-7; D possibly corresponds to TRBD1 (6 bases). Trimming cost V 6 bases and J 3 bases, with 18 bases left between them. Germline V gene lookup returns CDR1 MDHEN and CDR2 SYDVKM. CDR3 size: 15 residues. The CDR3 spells CASSTNREVHYEQYF. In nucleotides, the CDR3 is TGTGCCAGCAGCACCAACAGGGAAGTCCACTACGAGCAGTACTTC. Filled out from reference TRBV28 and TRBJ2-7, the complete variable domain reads DVKVTQSSRYLVKRTGEKVFLECVQDMDHENMFWYRQDPGLGLRLIYFSYDVKMKEKGDIPEGYSVSREKKERFSLILESASTNQTSMYLCASSTNREVHYEQYFGPGTRLTVT.

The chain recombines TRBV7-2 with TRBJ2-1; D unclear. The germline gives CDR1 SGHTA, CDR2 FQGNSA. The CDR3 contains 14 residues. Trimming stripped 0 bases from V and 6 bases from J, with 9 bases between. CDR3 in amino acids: CASSLATASNEQFF. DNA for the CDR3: TGTGCCAGCAGCTTAGCGACCGCGAGCAATGAGCAGTTCTTC.

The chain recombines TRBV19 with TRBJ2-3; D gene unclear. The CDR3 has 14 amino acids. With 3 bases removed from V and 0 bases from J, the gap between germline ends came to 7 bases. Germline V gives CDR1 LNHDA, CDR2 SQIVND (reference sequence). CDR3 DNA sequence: TGTGCCAGTAGTATGTGGCGGAGCACAGATACGCAGTATTTT. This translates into CASSMWRSTDTQYF.

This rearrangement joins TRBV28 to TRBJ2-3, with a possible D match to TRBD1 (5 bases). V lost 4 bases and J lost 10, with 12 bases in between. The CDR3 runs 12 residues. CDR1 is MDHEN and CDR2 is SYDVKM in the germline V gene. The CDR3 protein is CASSSQVQAQYF. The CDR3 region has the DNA TGTGCCAGCAGTTCCCAGGTACAGGCGCAGTATTTT. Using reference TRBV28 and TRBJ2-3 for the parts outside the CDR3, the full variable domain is DVKVTQSSRYLVKRTGEKVFLECVQDMDHENMFWYRQDPGLGLRLIYFSYDVKMKEKGDIPEGYSVSREKKERFSLILESASTNQTSMYLCASSSQVQAQYFGPGTRLTVL.

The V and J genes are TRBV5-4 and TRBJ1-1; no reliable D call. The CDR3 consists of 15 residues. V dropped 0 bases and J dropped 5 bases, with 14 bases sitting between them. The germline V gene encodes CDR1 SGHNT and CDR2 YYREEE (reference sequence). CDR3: CASSLGVAGWTEAFF. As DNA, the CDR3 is TGTGCCAGCAGCTTGGGTGTTGCGGGCTGGACTGAAGCTTTCTTT.

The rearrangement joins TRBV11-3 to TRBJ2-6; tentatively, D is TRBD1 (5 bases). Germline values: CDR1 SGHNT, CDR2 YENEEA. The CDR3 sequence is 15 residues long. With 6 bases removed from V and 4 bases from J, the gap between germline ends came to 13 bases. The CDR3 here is CASSHTGTGANVLTF. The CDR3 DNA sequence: TGTGCCAGCAGTCACACAGGCACCGGGGCCAACGTCCTGACTTTC. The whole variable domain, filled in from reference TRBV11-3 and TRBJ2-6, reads EAGVVQSPRYKIIEKKQPVAFWCNPISGHNTLYWYLQNLGQGPELLIRYENEEAVDDSQLPKDRFSAERLKGVDSTLKIQPAELGDSAVYLCASSHTGTGANVLTFGAGSRLTVL.

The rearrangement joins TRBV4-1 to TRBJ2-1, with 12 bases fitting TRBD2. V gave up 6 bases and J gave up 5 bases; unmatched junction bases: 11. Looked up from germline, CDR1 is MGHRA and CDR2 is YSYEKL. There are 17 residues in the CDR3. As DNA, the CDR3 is TGCGCCAGCAGGCACACCTCTCTAGCGGGAGGGGACAATGAGCAGTTCTTC. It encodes CASRHTSLAGGDNEQFF.

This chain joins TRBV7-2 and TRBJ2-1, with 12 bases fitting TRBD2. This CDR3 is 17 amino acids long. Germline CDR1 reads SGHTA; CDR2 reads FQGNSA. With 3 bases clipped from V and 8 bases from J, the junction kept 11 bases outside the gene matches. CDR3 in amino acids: CASSFSETSGSWDEQFF. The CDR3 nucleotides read TGTGCCAGCAGCTTCTCGGAGACTAGCGGGAGCTGGGATGAGCAGTTCTTC.

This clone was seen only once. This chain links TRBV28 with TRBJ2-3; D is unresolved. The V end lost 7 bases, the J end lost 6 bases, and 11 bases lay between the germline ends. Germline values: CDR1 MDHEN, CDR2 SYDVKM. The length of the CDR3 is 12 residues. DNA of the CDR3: TGTGCCAGCACAACCCCGTCGGATACGCAGTATTTT. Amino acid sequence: CASTTPSDTQYF.

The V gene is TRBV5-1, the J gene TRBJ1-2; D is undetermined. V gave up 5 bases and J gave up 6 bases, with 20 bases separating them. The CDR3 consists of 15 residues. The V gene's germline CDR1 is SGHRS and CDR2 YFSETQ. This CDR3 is CASSPGPSVLNGYTF. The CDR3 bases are TGCGCCAGCAGTCCGGGCCCCTCCGTTCTGAATGGCTACACCTTC.

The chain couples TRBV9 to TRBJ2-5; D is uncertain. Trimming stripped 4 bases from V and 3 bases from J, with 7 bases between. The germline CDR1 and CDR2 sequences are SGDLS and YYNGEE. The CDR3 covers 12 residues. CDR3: CASSPREETQYF. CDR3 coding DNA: TGTGCCAGCAGCCCCCGGGAAGAGACCCAGTACTTC.

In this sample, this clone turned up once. CDR3 region: CAKGKGHSPNSPLHF. The CDR3 nucleotides read TGTGCCAAAGGCAAGGGACACTCACCTAATTCACCCCTCCACTTT. The genes are TRBV14 and TRBJ1-6, with D perhaps TRBD1 (6 bases). The CDR3 sequence is 15 residues long. Germline CDR1 is SGHDN and CDR2 is FVKESK. The V gene lost 10 bases and the J gene lost 6 bases, with 19 bases spanning the gap.

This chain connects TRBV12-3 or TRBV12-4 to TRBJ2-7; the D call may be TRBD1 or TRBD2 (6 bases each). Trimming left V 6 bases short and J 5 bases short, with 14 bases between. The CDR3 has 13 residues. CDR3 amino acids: CASRGTGAHEQYF. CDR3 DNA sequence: TGTGCCAGCAGGGGCACGGGGGCCCACGAGCAGTACTTC.